The entry below gives a single T cell receptor beta chain sequence along with its context. The antigen this receptor binds is unknown. The junction departs from germline at one end; a sequencing error may be responsible. The entry originates in a study of tumor-infiltrating lymphocytes in primary liver carcinoma listed by TCRdb under 2017. Broadly, across the study: Four or five patients with histopathologically diagnosed primary liver carcinoma underwent surgical resection in China between late 2015 and early 2016. Hepatocellular carcinoma (four) or combined HCC and intrahepatic cholangiocarcinoma (one) was present in the five patients, who were three men and two women aged 30 to 69 years. A total of around 35 specimens from 5 patients went through TCRbeta repertoire sequencing, namely 25 tumor regions, 5 adjacent noncancerous liver tissues and 5 peripheral blood samples. High reproducibility was observed for the technical replicate repertoires, with mean shared-clone rates roughly 0.87 and correlation coefficients above 0.95. The study combined TCRbeta repertoire sequencing, expression microarrays and whole-exome sequencing across five regions of each liver tumor, with adjacent normal tissue and blood. Roughly 3.5 to 8 million productive TCRbeta reads were obtained per sample, and no significant difference in read depth was found between tissue types. Tumors of the five patients were stage T1-T3 N0M0 with maximum diameters of roughly 4.2 to 11 cm. Study-wide conclusions, independent of this receptor: Compared with blood, tumors had a significantly larger share of the repertoire taken up by the top 250 clones (p = 0.039). Only five patients were included in the study, and the authors note that the findings should be validated in a larger study. Since the samples were bulk and unsorted, there was no way to compare CD4+ and CD8+ T cell repertoires. Only the TCR beta chain was sequenced, so true repertoire diversity is likely underestimated because unpaired alpha chains were not captured. Repertoire overlap was found to be higher between tumor regions (mean roughly 36%) than between tumor-adjacent (around 17%) or tumor-blood (around 14%) pairs, consistent with antigen-driven expansion.

CDR1 is given as PRHDT and CDR2 as FYEKMQ, both from the germline V gene (reference sequence). The CDR3 contains 16 residues, cysteine and phenylalanine counted. Just CDR3 DNA is preserved here, 48 bases in frame from base 1. Starting from around 500 ng total RNA, TCRbeta-specific cDNA was produced by reverse transcription with a constant-region primer and ProtoScript II reverse transcriptase. TCRbeta libraries were built with three nested multiplex PCR rounds, a slightly modified ARM-PCR procedure. Each of the first two PCR rounds ran for approximately 10 cycles using multiplex TRBV1-TRBV30 forward primers together with a Cbeta reverse primer. Sample barcodes and Illumina adapters were added in a final 25-cycle PCR with Deep VentR polymerase. Amplicons of 200-500 bp were gel-purified with a QIAquick gel extraction kit before sequencing. An Illumina HiSeq 2500 was used to sequence the TCRbeta amplicons with 250-bp paired-end reads. The paper's data handling went like this. To recover full CDR3 sequences, reads were quality-trimmed using Trimmomatic v0.33 and paired reads were then merged using FLASH v1.2.11. V, D and J germline segments were assigned to the rearranged TCRbeta sequences by MiGEC v1.2.1b. VDJtools v1.0.0 computed clonotype statistics and Shannon-Wiener diversity indices. Except for diversity analysis, only the 250 most abundant clonotypes of each sample were used in subsequent analyses to reduce sampling bias. TCRdb ran its own pipeline on the public reads, namely fastp trimming at Q25 and MiXCR clone calling, and kept in-frame beta chains. Rows merge per CDR3 protein into single entries with the most common DNA and genes. Clone size and V and J calls follow TCRdb, not the original study. The sample has under 200,000 distinct CDR3 sequences on record, approximately 64% of them singletons. Roughly 6.8% of the sample goes to the ten largest clones.

Blood RNA was extracted from unsorted whole blood with TRIzol reagent; germline DNA came from the DNeasy Blood & Tissue kit. Patients had chronic HBV infection and were treatment-naive at sampling. Before surgery, roughly 4 milliliters of peripheral blood were drawn into K2EDTA tubes. The specimen sequenced was peripheral blood. This receptor was taken from a woman aged 60 to 75 with primary liver carcinoma and hepatitis B virus infection. This sequence uses TRBV13 and TRBJ2-7; confidence is insufficient to name the D gene. The encoded CDR3 is CASSPTLGEFRYERYF. The DNA is as follows: TGTGCCAGCAGCCCTACCCTCGGCGAATTCCGCTACGAGCGGTACTTC.